The entry that follows covers one TCR beta chain sequence. This table comes from immunoSEQ multiplex PCR, and its TCRdb copy is limited to in-frame clones, with some not included. The repertoire holds 350,000 to 450,000 clones, with approximately 87% as singletons. The data derive from a study of blood T cell repertoires in COVID-19. Overall study context: Acute and convalescent COVID-19 specimens originated in the United States, Italy and Spain.

V was shortened by 5 bases and J by 7 bases, with 9 bases between the two germline ends. The CDR3 runs 12 residues. Germline V lookup: CDR1 MDHEN, CDR2 SYDVKM. V gene TRBV28 combines with J gene TRBJ2-4; tentative D call: TRBD2 (6 bases). Sequencing was carried out using peripheral blood. This clonotype was sampled from a woman aged 55-70 years with COVID-19, enrolled during active disease. The CDR3 spells CASSQGRNIQYF. CDR3 sequence (DNA): TGTGCCAGCAGTCAAGGGAGGAACATTCAGTACTTC.